The entry below describes one TCR beta chain. The CDR3 covers 13 residues. Trimming removed 8 bases from V and 6 bases from J, with 19 bases in between. Germline CDR1 reads SQVTM; CDR2 reads ANQGSEA. Repertoires were generated with immunoSEQ multiplex PCR, while TCRdb's copy carries only in-frame clones and drops some. Of about 540,000 clones listed, about four fifths are singletons. This record belongs to a study of shared T cell receptors in the human thymus. These sequences were also reported in another study, on human thymus T cells. That investigation notes: Donor material was obtained from healthy Finnish infants undergoing corrective surgery for congenital heart defects. Resections from corrective heart surgery provided thymus tissue. Use of V and J genes seemed skewed within the thymic and blood repertoires. Overlap was high between thymic repertoires from unrelated individuals, as reported in related research.

The clonotype comes from a boy younger than two with a congenital heart defect. The sequenced material came from thymocytes. V usage is TRBV29-1 and J usage is TRBJ1-1, with a tentative D call TRBD1 (6 bases). The CDR3 DNA sequence: TGCAGCACTGAAGTTACAGGGAGGGCTGAAGCTTTCTTT. It is translated as CSTEVTGRAEAFF.